The clone carrying this T cell receptor beta chain has a count of ten or more. Time point denoted: persistent/refractory GD, antithyroid drugs over 5 years with positive TRAb. From RNA extracted from PBMCs, the TCR library was made. EDTA tubes received around 10 milliliters of drawn peripheral blood. The CDR3 loop spans 14 amino acids. Germline V gene data show CDR1 as SGHTA and CDR2 as FQGNSA. The junction had 5 bases not matched to a gene; V was cut back by 4 bases and J by 2 bases. TCR beta libraries were built with iRepertoire HTBI primers and Arm-PCR of CDR3 regions. TCRdb called the multiplex PCR reads again in MiXCR, with one record for every CDR3 protein. The data show about 660,000 distinct CDR3 sequences, around 30% seen once. This sample is drawn from a study of regulatory T cells in long-lasting Graves disease.

The material was peripheral blood mononuclear cells (PBMCs), obtained when the disease was refractory, from a patient treated with antithyroid drugs. This TCR derives from a female donor with Graves disease. The rearrangement links TRBV7-2 to TRBJ2-7; 7 positions agree with TRBD2. The CDR3 DNA is TGTGCCAGCAGCTGGAGGGAGGGCGCCTACGAGCAGTACTTC. This encodes CASSWREGAYEQYF.